The text below deals with one TCR beta chain. These data belong to a study of blood T cell repertoires in COVID-19. Method: immunoSEQ multiplex PCR; TCRdb's copy keeps in-frame clones and lacks some. The data contain 120,000 to 150,000 clones, 85% to 90% of them singletons. Germline V gives CDR1 SNHLY, CDR2 FYNNEI. V lost 4 bases and J 0 bases, leaving 7 bases between the germline ends. This CDR3 is built from 14 residues. Sequences were obtained from peripheral blood. V usage is TRBV2 and J usage is TRBJ1-5; D is unresolved. The source of this sequence is a human donor in a cohort sampled during active COVID-19. The CDR3 region has the DNA TGTGCCAGCAGTGGGCGGAATAGCAATCAGCCCCAGCATTTT. Translating it yields CASSGRNSNQPQHF.